The present T cell receptor (beta chain) was sequenced within a study of beta chain features in type 1 diabetes. Study-wide results and caveats: Since sequencing was performed on cDNA, cells with high TCR expression could be over-represented.

This CDR3 is built from 13 residues. Trimming pared 0 bases from V and 5 bases from J, leaving 7 bases between. Germline V gene data show CDR1 as SGHRS and CDR2 as YFSETQ. A few counts support this clone. Its antigen is unidentified. cDNA synthesis used the whole RNA isolate, giving expressed TCRB sequences. Profiled with immunoSEQ multiplex PCR; TCRdb holds only in-frame clones, not every one. In the table there are roughly 150,000 clones, about 9.1% of which are singletons. Sample: central memory CD4+ T cells from blood. V usage is TRBV5-1 and J usage is TRBJ2-3; a possible D gene is TRBD1 (5 bases). This clonotype was sampled from a woman under 30 in good health. The CDR3 here is CASSLVQGDTQYF. The CDR3 DNA follows: TGCGCCAGCAGCTTGGTCCAGGGAGATACGCAGTATTTT.